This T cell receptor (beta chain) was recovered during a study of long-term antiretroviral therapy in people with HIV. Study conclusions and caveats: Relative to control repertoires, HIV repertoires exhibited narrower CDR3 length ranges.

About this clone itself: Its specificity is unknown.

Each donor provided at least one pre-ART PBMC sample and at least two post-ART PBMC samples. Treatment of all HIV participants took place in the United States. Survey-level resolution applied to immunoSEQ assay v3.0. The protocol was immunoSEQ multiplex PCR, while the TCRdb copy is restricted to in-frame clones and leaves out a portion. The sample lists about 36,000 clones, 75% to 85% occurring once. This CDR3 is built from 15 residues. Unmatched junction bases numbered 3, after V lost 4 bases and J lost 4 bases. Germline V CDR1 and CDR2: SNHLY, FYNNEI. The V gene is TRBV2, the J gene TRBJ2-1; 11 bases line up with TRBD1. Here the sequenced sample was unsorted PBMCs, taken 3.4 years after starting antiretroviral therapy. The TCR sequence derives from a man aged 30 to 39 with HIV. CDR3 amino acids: CASSGGQGVYNEQFF. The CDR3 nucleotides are TGTGCCAGCAGTGGGGGACAGGGGGTTTACAATGAGCAGTTCTTC.